This record concerns one T cell receptor (beta chain) sequence. V gave up 2 bases and J gave up 2 bases; unmatched junction bases: 5. This CDR3 is 15 amino acids long. CDR1 is MNHEY and CDR2 is SVGAGI in the germline V gene. This record comes from a study of blood T cell repertoires in COVID-19. Study background: Collection of acute and convalescent COVID-19 samples took place in the United States, Italy and Spain. The cDNA or gDNA used as material had been derived from T cells, B-cell-depleted T cells, or PBMCs.

Per the study methods: Estimation of nucleated cell counts relied on the amplification of reference gene primers. TCRdb's table, derived via immunoSEQ multiplex PCR, lists solely in-frame clones and lacks some. V and J calls and clone size follow that table, whereas D and trimming were derived from the DNA. The top ten hold roughly 5.1% of the sample, which has about 39,000 clones, approximately 86% seen once. This rearrangement joins TRBV6-5 to TRBJ1-1, with 7 bases lining up with TRBD1. Input material: peripheral blood. This clonotype was obtained from a man aged 35-49 years with active COVID-19. CDR3 DNA sequence: TGTGCCAGCAGTTACGCTGACAGGGTTAACACTGAAGCTTTCTTT. Translated: CASSYADRVNTEAFF.